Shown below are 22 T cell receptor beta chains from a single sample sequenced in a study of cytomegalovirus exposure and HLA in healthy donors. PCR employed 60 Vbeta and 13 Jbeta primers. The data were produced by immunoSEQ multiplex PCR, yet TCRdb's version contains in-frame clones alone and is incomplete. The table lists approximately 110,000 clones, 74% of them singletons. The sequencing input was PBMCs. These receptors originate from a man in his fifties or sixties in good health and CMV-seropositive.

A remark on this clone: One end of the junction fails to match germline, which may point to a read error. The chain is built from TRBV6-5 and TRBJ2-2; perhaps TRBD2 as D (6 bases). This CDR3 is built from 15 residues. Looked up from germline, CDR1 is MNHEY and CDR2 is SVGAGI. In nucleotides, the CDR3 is TGTGCCAGCAGACAGATGAATAGGTTACCCGGGGGGCTGTTTTTT. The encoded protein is CASRQMNRLPGGLFF.

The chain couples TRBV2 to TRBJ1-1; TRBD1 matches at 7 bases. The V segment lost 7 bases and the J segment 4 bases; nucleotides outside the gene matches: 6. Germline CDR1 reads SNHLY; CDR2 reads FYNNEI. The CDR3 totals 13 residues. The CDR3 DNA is TGTGCCAGCACGAGGGGGCCGGGCACTGAAGCTTTCTTT. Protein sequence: CASTRGPGTEAFF. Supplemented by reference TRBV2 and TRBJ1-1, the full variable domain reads EPEVTQTPSHQVTQMGQEVILRCVPISNHLYFYWYRQILGQKVEFLVSFYNNEISEKSEIFDDQFSVERPDGSNFTLKIRSTKLEDSAMYFCASTRGPGTEAFFGQGTRLTVV.

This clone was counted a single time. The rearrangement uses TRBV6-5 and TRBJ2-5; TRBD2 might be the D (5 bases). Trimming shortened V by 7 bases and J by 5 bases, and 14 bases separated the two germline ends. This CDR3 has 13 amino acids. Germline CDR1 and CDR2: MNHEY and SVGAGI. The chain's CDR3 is CASIPAGAETQYF. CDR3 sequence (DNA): TGTGCCAGCATCCCCGCGGGCGCGGAGACCCAGTACTTC.

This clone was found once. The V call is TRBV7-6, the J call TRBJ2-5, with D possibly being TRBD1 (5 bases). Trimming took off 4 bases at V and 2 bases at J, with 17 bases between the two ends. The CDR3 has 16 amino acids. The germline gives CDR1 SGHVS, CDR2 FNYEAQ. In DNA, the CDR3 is TGTGCCAGCAGCTCGAACAGGAGACCCTTACAAGAGACCCAGTACTTC. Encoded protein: CASSSNRRPLQETQYF. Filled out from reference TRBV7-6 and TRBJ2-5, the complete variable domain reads GAGVSQSPRYKVTKRGQDVALRCDPISGHVSLYWYRQALGQGPEFLTYFNYEAQQDKSGLPNDRFSAERPEGSISTLTIQRTEQRDSAMYRCASSSNRRPLQETQYFGPGTRLLVL.

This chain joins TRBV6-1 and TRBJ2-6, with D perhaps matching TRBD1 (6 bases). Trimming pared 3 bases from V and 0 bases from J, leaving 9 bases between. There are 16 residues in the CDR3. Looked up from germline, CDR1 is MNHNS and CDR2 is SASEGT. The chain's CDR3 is CASSELQGSGANVLTF. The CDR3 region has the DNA TGTGCCAGCAGTGAGTTACAGGGCTCTGGGGCCAACGTCCTGACTTTC.

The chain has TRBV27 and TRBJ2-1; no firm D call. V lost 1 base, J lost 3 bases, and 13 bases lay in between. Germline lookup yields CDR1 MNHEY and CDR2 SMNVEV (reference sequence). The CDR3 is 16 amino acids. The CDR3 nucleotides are TGTGCCAGCAGTTTATGGTATAGTACCCGCTACAATGAGCAGTTCTTC. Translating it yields CASSLWYSTRYNEQFF.

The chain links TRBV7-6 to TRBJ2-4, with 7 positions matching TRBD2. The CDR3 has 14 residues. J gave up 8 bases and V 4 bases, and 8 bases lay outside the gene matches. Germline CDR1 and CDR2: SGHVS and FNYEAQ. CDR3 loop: CASSSRRGEDIQYF. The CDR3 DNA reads TGTGCCAGCAGCTCCCGCCGGGGGGAAGACATTCAGTACTTC.

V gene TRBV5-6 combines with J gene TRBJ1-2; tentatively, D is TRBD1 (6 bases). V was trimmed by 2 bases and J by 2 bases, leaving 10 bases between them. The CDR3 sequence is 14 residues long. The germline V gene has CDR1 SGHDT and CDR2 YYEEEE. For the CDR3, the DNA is TGTGCCAGCAGCTTACAGGGAGTAAACTATGGCTACACCTTC. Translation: CASSLQGVNYGYTF. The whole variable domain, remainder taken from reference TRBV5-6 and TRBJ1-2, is DAGVTQSPTHLIKTRGQQVTLRCSPKSGHDTVSWYQQALGQGPQFIFQYYEEEERQRGNFPDRFSGHQFPNYSSELNVNALLLGDSALYLCASSLQGVNYGYTFGSGTRLTVV.

Written as DNA, the CDR3 is TGTGCCAGTAGTCCACAGATTTGGGACAGGGAAGAGGAGACCCAGTACTTC. Translating gives CASSPQIWDREEETQYF. This rearrangement joins TRBV19 to TRBJ2-5, with 9 bases fitting TRBD1. CDR3 length: 17 residues. CDR1 and CDR2 (germline): LNHDA, SQIVND (reference sequence). V shed 5 bases, J shed 5 bases, and the junction held 15 bases outside the gene matches.

CDR3 in DNA: TGTGCCAGCAGCTTGACAGTGCTCTCTGGGGCCAACGTCCTGACTTTC. As protein: CASSLTVLSGANVLTF. This rearrangement joins TRBV5-6 to TRBJ2-6; D not resolved. This CDR3 is built from 16 residues. Trimming pared 1 base from V and 0 bases from J, leaving 8 bases between. Germline CDR1 SGHDT, CDR2 YYEEEE.

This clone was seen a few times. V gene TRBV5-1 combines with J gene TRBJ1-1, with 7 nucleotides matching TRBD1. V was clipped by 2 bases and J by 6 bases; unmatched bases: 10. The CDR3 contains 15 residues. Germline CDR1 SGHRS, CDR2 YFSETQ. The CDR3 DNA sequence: TGCGCCAGCAGCTTCTCTACAGGGGACGTCTCTGAAGCTTTCTTT. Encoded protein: CASSFSTGDVSEAFF.

In DNA form, the CDR3 reads TGTGCCAGCAGCCTTCGGTTTTTCAATCAGCCCCAGCATTTT. As protein: CASSLRFFNQPQHF. V is TRBV7-2 and J is TRBJ1-5; D unresolved. Trimming removed 5 bases at V and 3 bases at J, with 11 bases between. Germline assignment: CDR1 SGHTA and CDR2 FQGNSA. The CDR3 length is 14 residues.

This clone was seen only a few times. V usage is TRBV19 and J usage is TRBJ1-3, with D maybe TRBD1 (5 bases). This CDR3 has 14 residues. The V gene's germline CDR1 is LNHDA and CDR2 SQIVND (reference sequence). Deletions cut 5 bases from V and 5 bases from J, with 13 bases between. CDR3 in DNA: TGTGCCAGTAGTGGGGCAGAAGGAAGAAACACCATATATTTT. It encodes CASSGAEGRNTIYF.

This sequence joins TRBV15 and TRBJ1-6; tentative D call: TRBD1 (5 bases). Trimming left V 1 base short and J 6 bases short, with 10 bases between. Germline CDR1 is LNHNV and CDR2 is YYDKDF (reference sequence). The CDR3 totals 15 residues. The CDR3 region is CATSRGAGRNSPLHF. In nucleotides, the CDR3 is TGTGCCACCAGCAGAGGGGCAGGGCGTAATTCACCCCTCCACTTT.

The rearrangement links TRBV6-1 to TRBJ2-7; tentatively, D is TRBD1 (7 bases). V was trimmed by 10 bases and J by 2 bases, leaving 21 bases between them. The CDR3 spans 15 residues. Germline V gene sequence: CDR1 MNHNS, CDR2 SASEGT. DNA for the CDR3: TGTGCCACCGGAGCCGGGGGACAGAGAACCTACGAGCAGTACTTC. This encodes CATGAGGQRTYEQYF.

The CDR3 bases are TGTGCCAGCATGGGCAGGGGACAGGGGAGGAATGAGCAGTTCTTC. Its protein is CASMGRGQGRNEQFF. The gene calls are TRBV6-6 and TRBJ2-1, with 10 bases lining up with TRBD1. CDR1 and CDR2 from the germline V gene are MNHNY and SVGAGI (reference sequence). V was clipped by 7 bases and J by 7 bases; unmatched bases: 10. CDR3 length: 15 residues.

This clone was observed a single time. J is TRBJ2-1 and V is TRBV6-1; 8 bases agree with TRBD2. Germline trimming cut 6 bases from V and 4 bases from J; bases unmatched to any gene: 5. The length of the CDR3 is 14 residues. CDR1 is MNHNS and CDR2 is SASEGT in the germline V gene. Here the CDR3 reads CASRGLGNYNEQFF. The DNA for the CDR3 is TGTGCCAGCAGGGGACTAGGCAATTACAATGAGCAGTTCTTC.

CDR3 region: CASSPLGPGATLEPQHF. CDR3 DNA sequence: TGTGCCAGCTCACCATTAGGGCCAGGGGCCACTTTGGAGCCCCAGCATTTT. J is TRBJ1-5 and V is TRBV18, with D tentatively TRBD1 (6 bases). Trimming took 2 bases from V and 8 from J, leaving 22 bases between them. This CDR3 region has 17 residues. Germline V CDR1 and CDR2: KGHSH, LQKENI.

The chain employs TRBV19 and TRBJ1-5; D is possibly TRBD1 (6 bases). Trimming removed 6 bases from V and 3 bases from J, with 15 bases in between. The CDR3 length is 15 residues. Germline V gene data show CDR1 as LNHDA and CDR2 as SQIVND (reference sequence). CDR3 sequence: CASSKQGDNNQPQHF. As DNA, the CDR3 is TGTGCCAGTAGCAAACAGGGAGACAACAATCAGCCCCAGCATTTT.

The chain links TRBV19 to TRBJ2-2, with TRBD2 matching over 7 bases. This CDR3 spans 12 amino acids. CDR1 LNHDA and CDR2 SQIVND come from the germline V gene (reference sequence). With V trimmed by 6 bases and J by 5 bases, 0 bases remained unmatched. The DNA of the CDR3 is TGTGCCAGTAGGGGAGGGACCGGGGAGCTGTTTTTT. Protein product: CASRGGTGELFF.

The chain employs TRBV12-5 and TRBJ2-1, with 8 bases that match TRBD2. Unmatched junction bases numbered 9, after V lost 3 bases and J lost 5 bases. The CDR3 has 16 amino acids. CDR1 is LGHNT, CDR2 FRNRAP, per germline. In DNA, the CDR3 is TGTGCTAGTGGTTTTACACGGGGGGGCCCGAACAATGAGCAGTTCTTC. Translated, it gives CASGFTRGGPNNEQFF.

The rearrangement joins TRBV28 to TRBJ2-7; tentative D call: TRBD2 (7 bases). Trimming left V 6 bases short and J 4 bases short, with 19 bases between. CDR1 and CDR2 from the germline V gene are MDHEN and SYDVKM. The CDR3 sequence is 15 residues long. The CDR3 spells CASSSRGGGEYEQYF. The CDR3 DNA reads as TGTGCCAGCAGCTCAAGGGGGGGTGGGGAATACGAGCAGTACTTC.